The 25 T cell receptor beta chains given below trace back to one sample, sequenced in a study of blood T cell repertoires in COVID-19. Profiling relied on immunoSEQ multiplex PCR, and the TCRdb table lists in-frame clones only, not all of them. The table has 270,000 or so clones, roughly four fifths seen once. The specimen was peripheral blood. These receptors were collected from a woman in her fifties or sixties who had recovered from COVID-19.

This rearrangement joins TRBV19 to TRBJ2-3; TRBD2 agrees at 10 bases. Losses at the gene ends were 5 bases for V and 3 bases for J; bases not matched to a gene: 2. This CDR3 has 14 residues. The V gene's germline CDR1 is LNHDA and CDR2 SQIVND (reference sequence). The chain's CDR3 is CASSDSGGTDTQYF. The CDR3 nucleotides read TGTGCCAGTAGTGATAGCGGGGGGACAGATACGCAGTATTTT.

The genes are TRBV6-1 and TRBJ2-7, with a possible D match to TRBD2 (5 bases). CDR3 length: 13 amino acids. The germline CDR1 and CDR2 sequences are MNHNS and SASEGT. Trimming took off 2 bases at V and 2 bases at J, with 7 bases between the two ends. The CDR3 spells CASSESGTYEQYF. DNA for the CDR3: TGTGCCAGCAGTGAATCGGGGACCTACGAGCAGTACTTC.

V usage is TRBV7-2 and J usage is TRBJ1-4, with 7 bases fitting TRBD1. This CDR3 comprises 14 residues. V lost 6 bases, J lost 7 bases, and 8 bases stayed unmatched. Germline V lookup: CDR1 SGHTA, CDR2 FQGNSA. The CDR3, as DNA: TGTGCCAGCAGTAGGGACAGTCGGGTTGAAAAACTGTTTTTT. It translates to CASSRDSRVEKLFF.

This chain connects TRBV28 to TRBJ2-7; 9 nucleotides agree with TRBD1. Trimming cost V 6 bases and J 4 bases; bases outside gene matches: 10. This CDR3 has 15 residues. Germline CDR1 is MDHEN and CDR2 is SYDVKM. This CDR3 is CASSPAGTGIYEQYF. In nucleotides, the CDR3 is TGTGCCAGCAGCCCTGCCGGGACAGGGATTTACGAGCAGTACTTC.

The rearrangement joins TRBV14 to TRBJ1-1; D perhaps matches TRBD1 (6 bases). Germline V lookup: CDR1 SGHDN, CDR2 FVKESK. Between the trimmed V and J ends, which lost 5 bases and 1 base, there was a span of 8 bases. The CDR3 loop spans 13 amino acids. DNA for the CDR3: TGTGCCAGCAGCAAGACAGGGAACACTGAAGCTTTCTTT. Translation: CASSKTGNTEAFF. The whole variable domain, filled in from reference TRBV14 and TRBJ1-1, reads EAGVTQFPSHSVIEKGQTVTLRCDPISGHDNLYWYRRVMGKEIKFLLHFVKESKQDESGMPNNRFLAERTGGTYSTLKVQPAELEDSGVYFCASSKTGNTEAFFGQGTRLTVV.

In its sample, this clone was seen a few times. CDR3 sequence: CASSYRGQAYYSGANVLTF. The CDR3 DNA reads as TGTGCCAGCAGCTATCGGGGACAGGCCTACTACTCTGGGGCCAACGTCCTGACTTTC. This chain connects TRBV7-2 to TRBJ2-6, with 8 bases aligning to TRBD1. The V gene end was trimmed by 4 bases and the J gene end by 0 bases; junction bases not matched to a gene: 11. The CDR3 covers 19 residues. Germline V gene data show CDR1 as SGHTA and CDR2 as FQGNSA.

V usage is TRBV6-5 and J usage is TRBJ1-3, with D perhaps matching TRBD1 (6 bases). This CDR3 is built from 16 residues. The ends were cut back, 0 bases at V and 0 bases at J, with 9 bases in the middle. Germline-derived CDR1 and CDR2 are MNHEY and SVGAGI. The CDR3 DNA sequence: TGTGCCAGCAGTTACTCCCAGGGGAACTCTGGAAACACCATATATTTT. It specifies CASSYSQGNSGNTIYF.

V and J are TRBV6-5 and TRBJ1-1; D is unclear. CDR1 and CDR2 (germline): MNHEY, SVGAGI. V gave up 4 bases and J gave up 6 bases, with 18 bases separating them. The CDR3 consists of 15 residues. CDR3 residues: CASSSPPGGGSEAFF. DNA of the CDR3: TGTGCCAGCAGTTCCCCCCCCGGCGGAGGCTCTGAAGCTTTCTTT.

V and J are TRBV7-2 and TRBJ1-2; a weak D match, TRBD1 (5 bases). The CDR3 is made up of 14 amino acids. With 3 bases removed from V and 3 bases from J, the gap between germline ends came to 11 bases. The germline V gene has CDR1 SGHTA and CDR2 FQGNSA. The CDR3 DNA reads TGTGCCAGCAGCTTGTCCAGGGCCGACTATGGCTACACCTTC. The encoded protein is CASSLSRADYGYTF.

The chain uses TRBV28 and TRBJ1-2, with D uncertain. The CDR3 runs 12 residues. Germline CDR1 MDHEN, CDR2 SYDVKM. Trimming shortened V by 5 bases and J by 7 bases, and 11 bases separated the two germline ends. In DNA form, the CDR3 reads TGTGCCAGCAGTCTATCGGTGGTTGGCTACACCTTC. Its protein product is CASSLSVVGYTF.

The genes are TRBV6-2 or TRBV6-3 and TRBJ2-7, with D possibly being TRBD1 (5 bases). The CDR3 spans 15 residues. Germline CDR1 MNHEY, CDR2 SVGEGT. V gave up 2 bases and J gave up 1 base, with 12 bases separating them. CDR3 in DNA: TGTGCCAGCAGTTACGACAGCCATTATTCCTACGAGCAGTACTTC. The encoded protein is CASSYDSHYSYEQYF.

CDR3 amino acids: CASSPSRGWETQYF. The CDR3 DNA is TGTGCCAGCTCACCATCCAGGGGATGGGAGACCCAGTACTTC. This chain links TRBV18 with TRBJ2-5; TRBD1 is a possible D gene (6 bases). Germline CDR1 and CDR2: KGHSH and LQKENI. V lost 2 bases to trimming and J lost 5 bases, with 12 bases between them. There are 14 residues in the CDR3.

The chain joins TRBV28 to TRBJ2-3, with 11 bases fitting TRBD2. This CDR3 has 13 amino acids. Germline values: CDR1 MDHEN, CDR2 SYDVKM. With V trimmed by 10 bases and J by 7 bases, 7 bases remained unmatched. The CDR3 bases are TGTGCCACGTATAGCGGGGGGGCCCATACGCAGTATTTT. Its protein is CATYSGGAHTQYF.

The rearrangement uses TRBV9 and TRBJ2-4; the match to TRBD1 covers 8 bases. CDR3 size: 14 residues. CDR1 and CDR2 (germline): SGDLS, YYNGEE. V shed 0 bases, J shed 7 bases, and the junction held 3 bases outside the gene matches. CDR3 loop: CASSVEQGVNIQYF. CDR3 DNA sequence: TGTGCCAGCAGCGTAGAACAGGGGGTGAACATTCAGTACTTC.

This chain links TRBV6-5 with TRBJ2-7; a weak D match, TRBD2 (6 bases). Germline V gene lookup returns CDR1 MNHEY and CDR2 SVGAGI. Trimming shortened V by 6 bases and J by 0 bases, and 15 bases separated the two germline ends. This CDR3 region has 15 residues. The CDR3 sequence is CASSVNGGLSYEQYF. The CDR3 DNA is TGTGCCAGCAGCGTGAACGGGGGTCTCTCCTACGAGCAGTACTTC.

This chain connects TRBV4-3 to TRBJ2-2, with TRBD2 as a possible D gene (5 bases). The CDR3 sequence is 17 residues long. Trimming left V 1 base short and J 6 bases short, with 18 bases between. Germline values: CDR1 LGHNA, CDR2 YSLEER. The CDR3 loop reads CASSQGRQIYTAGELFF. Written as DNA, the CDR3 is TGCGCCAGCAGCCAAGGGAGGCAAATCTACACCGCCGGGGAGCTGTTTTTT.

In this sample, this clone turned up a few times. The sample carries other DNA sequences with the same CDR3. This chain joins TRBV5-1 and TRBJ2-5, with 11 bases matching TRBD2. J gave up 2 bases and V 0 bases, and 6 bases lay outside the gene matches. The CDR3 contains 17 residues. CDR1 is SGHRS, CDR2 YFSETQ, per germline. The CDR3 region has the DNA TGCGCCAGCAGCTTGGCCCTAGCGGGGGGCCCACAAGAGACCCAGTACTTC. It translates to CASSLALAGGPQETQYF.

This chain links TRBV5-8 with TRBJ1-1; tentative D call: TRBD1 (5 bases). The CDR3 contains 15 residues. Trimming cost V 4 bases and J 5 bases, with 18 bases left between them. CDR1 and CDR2 (germline): SGHTS, YDEGEE. CDR3 coding DNA: TGTGCCAGCAGCACGGGCGTGGGGCGAGTAACTGAAGCTTTCTTT. It yields the protein CASSTGVGRVTEAFF.

The rearrangement uses TRBV7-9 and TRBJ2-3, with 9 bases that match TRBD1. Germline lookup yields CDR1 SEHNR and CDR2 FQNEAQ (reference sequence). The CDR3 has 16 amino acids. V shed 5 bases and J 0 bases; nucleotides not matched to a gene: 6. CDR3 sequence: CASSGHRGRSTDTQYF. CDR3 DNA: TGTGCCAGCAGCGGGCACAGGGGGCGCAGCACAGATACGCAGTATTTT.

The chain is built from TRBV15 and TRBJ1-1; TRBD1 aligns across 7 bases. The germline V gene encodes CDR1 LNHNV and CDR2 YYDKDF (reference sequence). The CDR3 extends over 14 amino acids. J lost 0 bases, V lost 5 bases, and 3 bases had no gene match. As DNA, the CDR3 is TGTGCCACCAGCCCGGACAGGTTGAACACTGAAGCTTTCTTT. Its protein product is CATSPDRLNTEAFF.

The chain joins TRBV3-1 (or the pseudogene TRBV3-2) to TRBJ1-6; D is possibly TRBD1 (5 bases). V was cut by 1 base and J by 7 bases, with 14 bases left in between. This CDR3 comprises 16 residues. Germline CDR1 and CDR2: LGHDT and YNNKEL (reference sequence). CDR3 sequence (DNA): TGTGCCAGCAGCCAAGTAATCAGGGAGGAGAATTCACCCCTCCACTTT. Encoded protein: CASSQVIREENSPLHF.

The V gene is TRBV9, the J gene TRBJ2-1; D is undetermined. This CDR3 region has 14 residues. Germline V gives CDR1 SGDLS, CDR2 YYNGEE. Trimming stripped 0 bases from V and 7 bases from J, with 11 bases between. The CDR3 loop reads CASSVGLASNEQFF. DNA of the CDR3: TGTGCCAGCAGCGTAGGACTGGCTTCAAATGAGCAGTTCTTC.

The chain combines TRBV2 with TRBJ2-7; D call uncertain. The V end lost 6 bases, the J end lost 2 bases, and 14 bases lay between the germline ends. CDR1 is SNHLY and CDR2 is FYNNEI in the germline V gene. The CDR3 extends over 14 amino acids. The CDR3 loop is CASRRSGLTYEQYF. The CDR3 coding sequence is TGTGCCAGCAGAAGGTCAGGTCTTACCTACGAGCAGTACTTC.

This rearrangement joins TRBV6-5 to TRBJ2-2, with D perhaps TRBD2 (6 bases). V was shortened by 4 bases and J by 4 bases, with 10 bases between the two germline ends. Looked up from germline, CDR1 is MNHEY and CDR2 is SVGAGI. CDR3 size: 14 residues. The DNA for the CDR3 is TGTGCCAGCAGTTTGGGGGGATTCACCGGGGAGCTGTTTTTT. Its translation is CASSLGGFTGELFF.

The rearrangement uses TRBV7-2 and TRBJ2-5, with TRBD1 identical over 9 bases. Trimming removed 1 base from V and 4 bases from J; junction bases left unmatched: 7. The V gene's germline CDR1 is SGHTA and CDR2 FQGNSA. This CDR3 spans 16 amino acids. The CDR3 DNA sequence: TGTGCCAGCAGCTTAGTGCCGGACAGGGGTACAGAGACCCAGTACTTC. It encodes CASSLVPDRGTETQYF.